This T cell receptor (beta chain) was obtained from a study of OX40 agonist ivuxolimab in advanced cancers. The overall study: Enrollees could have had prior anti-PD-1, anti-PD-L1 or anti-CTLA-4 therapy, which more than 30% had received.

TCRdb's table, derived via immunoSEQ multiplex PCR, lists solely in-frame clones and lacks some. The data show fewer than 90,000 clones, with around 89% seen just once and around 0.4% held by the top ten. The specimen comprised CD4+ or CD8+ T cells sorted from blood, sampled in a trial of the OX40 agonist ivuxolimab. The clonotype was recovered from an adult with an advanced solid tumor such as melanoma, head and neck, liver or kidney cancer.

The CDR3 DNA reads TGTGCCAGTAGCCGGGGGCAGTGGAGCTATGGCTACACCTTC. Translating it yields CASSRGQWSYGYTF. The chain employs TRBV19 and TRBJ1-2; TRBD1 might be the D (6 bases). Trimming left V 6 bases short and J 4 bases short, with 15 bases between. In germline, CDR1 is LNHDA, CDR2 SQIVND (reference sequence). There are 14 residues in the CDR3.